This T cell receptor beta chain emerged from a study of blood T cell repertoires in COVID-19. Study overall: Whether acute or convalescent, the COVID-19 samples came from the United States, Italy and Spain.

Germline CDR1 reads SGHTA; CDR2 reads FQGNSA. This CDR3 region has 16 residues. J was trimmed by 8 bases and V by 1 base; bases with no gene match: 8. Generated by immunoSEQ multiplex PCR, the TCRdb table keeps only in-frame clones and is missing some. The sample records around 260,000 clones, approximately 87% being singletons. Sequenced input: peripheral blood. The V gene is TRBV7-2, the J gene TRBJ2-1, with TRBD2 matching 10 bases. This TCR derives from a woman aged 40 to 49 who had recovered from COVID-19. DNA of the CDR3: TGTGCCAGCAGCTTAGGTGTGACTAGCGGGTGGTATGAGCAGTTCTTC. It codes for CASSLGVTSGWYEQFF.